This TCR beta chain was captured in a study of T cell responses to AZD1222 COVID-19 vaccine. General study results and limits: All repertoire sampling was performed exclusively after the peak T cell response. White British people made up most donors, females outnumbered males, and clonal diversity was possibly underestimated.

Second doses at about 4 or about 12 weeks were pooled. Details on this clone: Its antigen is as yet unknown.

Germline CDR1 SGHNT, CDR2 YENEEA. The V segment lost 8 bases and the J segment 2 bases; nucleotides outside the gene matches: 5. The CDR3 loop spans 14 amino acids. The data were produced by immunoSEQ multiplex PCR, yet TCRdb's version contains in-frame clones alone and is incomplete. The sample has fewer than 200,000 clones; roughly 94% are singletons. The input for sequencing was peripheral blood, taken 28 days after the second AZD1222 dose. This chain connects TRBV11-3 to TRBJ2-2, with 7 bases identical to TRBD2. The sequence derives from an adult who received the AZD1222 COVID-19 vaccine. The CDR3 DNA reads TGTGCCAGCGTTCGCGGGGGTAACACCGGGGAGCTGTTTTTT. Translating it yields CASVRGGNTGELFF.